This TCR beta chain was profiled in a study of T cells after yellow fever vaccination (dated by TCRdb to the late 2010s). Study-wide context: The SMART-Seq v4 Ultra Low Input RNA kit was used to prepare libraries from fractions with low cell numbers. Blood was collected at multiple timepoints before and after primary and secondary immunization, and bulk PBMC replicates and cell subsets were isolated. The cohort comprised two healthy male donors, one aged 18 to 29 and one aged 30 to 39 years. Bulk TCR alpha and beta repertoires were sequenced longitudinally to track T-cell clones before and after primary and booster YFV17D yellow fever vaccination.

The sample's treatment or condition label, decoded: live attenuated yellow fever vaccine strain. At each blood-draw timepoint, two biological replicates of bulk PBMCs were obtained. PBMCs were isolated from peripheral blood using a standard Ficoll-Paque protocol. TriZol was used to extract RNA from bulk PBMCs, CD4 and CD8 fractions, and dextramer-positive and dextramer-negative fractions. To note about this clonotype: Its antigen remains unidentified. There are no base qualities to consult, and no much larger clone falls within one base.

Synthesis of TCR cDNA relied on 5'RACE template switching, a step that introduced a universal primer site along with unique molecular identifiers. cDNA synthesis was primed from both the TCR alpha and TCR beta constant segments. Library amplification involved two PCR steps, and the second step added sample barcodes and sequencing adapters. Sequencing of libraries was done on Illumina HiSeq 2500 (2x100 bp) or NovaSeq (2x150 bp). The study's processing was this. Reads were demultiplexed and collapsed into UMI consensus sequences with MIGEC, and V(D)J alignment was performed with MiXCR. Using edgeR on replicate PBMC samples, clonotypes were called vaccine-responding if FDR was below 0.01 and the log2 fold change was above 5 up to day 15. Each bulk clonotype was labeled CD4 or CD8 based on which sequenced repertoire, CD4 or CD8, contained the clonotype at higher abundance. TCRdb ran its own pipeline on the public reads, namely fastp trimming at Q25 and MiXCR clone calling, and kept in-frame beta chains. Each record represents a unique CDR3 protein, reported with the most common genes and DNA among its rows. Clone size and V and J calls follow TCRdb, not the original study. In this sample the table shows more than 250,000 distinct CDR3 sequences, roughly 7% of which occur a single time. The ten largest make up roughly a sixth of the sample.

Reading the germline V gene (reference sequence) gives CDR1 LGHDT and CDR2 YNNKEL. The V and J ends are trimmed by 4 bases and 8 bases, leaving 12 bases between them. Inclusive of the bounding cysteine and phenylalanine, the CDR3 is 13 residues long. Of all the DNA, just the CDR3 is kept, 39 bases in frame from base 1. The investigation overall reported the following: The study included only a couple of donors, which limits how far the findings can be generalized. A small fraction of clonotypes appeared in both the CD4 and CD8 compartments, likely as a result of convergent recombination. After the booster, most clones that had expanded after primary vaccination were detected again (around 95% of CD4 and around nine tenths of CD8), suggesting broad maintenance of memory. Compared with the primary T-cell response, the secondary T-cell response was faster but weaker, reaching its peak on day 5 rather than on day 15. FACS-sorted repertoires could contain abundant contaminating clonotypes from the bulk population, so computational filtering was required.

Here the chain combines TRBV3-1 and TRBJ2-1; the D gene cannot be resolved reliably. This specimen was PBMCs, taken 35 to 50 days after the first yellow fever vaccination. The clonotype originates from a young man who received the YFV17D yellow fever vaccine. The CDR3 region has the sequence CASSRALVYEQFF. DNA sequence: TGTGCCAGCAGCCGGGCCCTGGTCTATGAGCAGTTCTTC.